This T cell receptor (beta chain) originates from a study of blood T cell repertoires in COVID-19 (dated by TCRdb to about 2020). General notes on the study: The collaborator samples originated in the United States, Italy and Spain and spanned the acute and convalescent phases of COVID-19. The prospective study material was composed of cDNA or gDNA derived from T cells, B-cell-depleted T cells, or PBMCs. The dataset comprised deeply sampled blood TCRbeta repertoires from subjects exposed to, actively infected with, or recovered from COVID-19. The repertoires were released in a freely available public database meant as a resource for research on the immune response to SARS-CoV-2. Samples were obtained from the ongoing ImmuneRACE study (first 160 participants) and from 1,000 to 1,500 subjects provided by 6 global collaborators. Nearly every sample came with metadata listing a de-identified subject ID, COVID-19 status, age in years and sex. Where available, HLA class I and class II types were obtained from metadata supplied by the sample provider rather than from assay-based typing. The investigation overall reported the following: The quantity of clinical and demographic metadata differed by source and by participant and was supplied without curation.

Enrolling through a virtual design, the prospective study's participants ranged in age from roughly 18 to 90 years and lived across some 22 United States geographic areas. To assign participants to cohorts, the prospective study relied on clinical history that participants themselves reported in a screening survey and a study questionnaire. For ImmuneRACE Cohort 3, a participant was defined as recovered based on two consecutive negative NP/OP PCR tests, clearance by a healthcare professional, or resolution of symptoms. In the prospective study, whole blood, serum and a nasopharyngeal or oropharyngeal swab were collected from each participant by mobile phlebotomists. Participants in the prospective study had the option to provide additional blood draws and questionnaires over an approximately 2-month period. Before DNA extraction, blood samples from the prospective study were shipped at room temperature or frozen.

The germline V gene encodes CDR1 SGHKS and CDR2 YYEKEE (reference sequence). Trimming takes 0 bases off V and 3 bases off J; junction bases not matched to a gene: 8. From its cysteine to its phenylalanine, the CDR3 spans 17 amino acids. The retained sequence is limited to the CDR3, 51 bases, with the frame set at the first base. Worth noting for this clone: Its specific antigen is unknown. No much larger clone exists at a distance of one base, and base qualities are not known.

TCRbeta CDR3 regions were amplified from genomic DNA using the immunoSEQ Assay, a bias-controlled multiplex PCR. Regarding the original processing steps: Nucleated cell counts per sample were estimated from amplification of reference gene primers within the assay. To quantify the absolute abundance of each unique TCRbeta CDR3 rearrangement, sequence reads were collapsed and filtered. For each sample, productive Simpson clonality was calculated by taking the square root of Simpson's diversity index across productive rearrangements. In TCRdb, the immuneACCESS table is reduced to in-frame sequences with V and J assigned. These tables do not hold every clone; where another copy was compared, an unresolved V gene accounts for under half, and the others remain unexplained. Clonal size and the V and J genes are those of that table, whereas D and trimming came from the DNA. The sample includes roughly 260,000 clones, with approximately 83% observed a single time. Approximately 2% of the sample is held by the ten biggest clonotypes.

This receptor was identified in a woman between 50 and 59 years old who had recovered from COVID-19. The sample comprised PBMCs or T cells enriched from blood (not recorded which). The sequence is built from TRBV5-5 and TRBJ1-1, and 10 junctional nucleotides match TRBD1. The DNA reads TGTGCCAGCAGCTTGGTTGGGACAGGGGAGGGCGACACTGAAGCTTTCTTT. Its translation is CASSLVGTGEGDTEAFF.